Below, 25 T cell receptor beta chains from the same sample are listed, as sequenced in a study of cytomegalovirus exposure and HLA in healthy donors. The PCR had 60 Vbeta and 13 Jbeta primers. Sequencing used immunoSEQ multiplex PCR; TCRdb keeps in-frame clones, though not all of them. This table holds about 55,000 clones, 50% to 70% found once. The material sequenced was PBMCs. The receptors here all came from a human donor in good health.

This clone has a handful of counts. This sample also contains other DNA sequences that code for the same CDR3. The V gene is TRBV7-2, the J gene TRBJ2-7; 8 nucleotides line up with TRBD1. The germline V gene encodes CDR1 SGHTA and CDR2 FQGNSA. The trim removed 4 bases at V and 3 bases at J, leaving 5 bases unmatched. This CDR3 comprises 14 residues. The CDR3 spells CASSSTGELYEQYF. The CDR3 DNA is TGTGCCAGCAGCTCGACAGGGGAACTCTACGAGCAGTACTTC.

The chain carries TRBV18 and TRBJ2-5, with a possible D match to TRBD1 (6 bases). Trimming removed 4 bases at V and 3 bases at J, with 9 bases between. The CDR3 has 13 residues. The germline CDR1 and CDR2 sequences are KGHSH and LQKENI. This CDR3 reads CASSQGQKETQYF. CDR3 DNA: TGTGCCAGCTCACAAGGACAGAAAGAGACCCAGTACTTC.

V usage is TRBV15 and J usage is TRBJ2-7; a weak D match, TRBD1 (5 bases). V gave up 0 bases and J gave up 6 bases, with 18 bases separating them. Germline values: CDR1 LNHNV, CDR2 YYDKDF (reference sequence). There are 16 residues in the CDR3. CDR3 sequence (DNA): TGTGCCACCAGCAGAGATTGGTTTCAGGGTGAGCGCGAGCAGTACTTC. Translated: CATSRDWFQGEREQYF.

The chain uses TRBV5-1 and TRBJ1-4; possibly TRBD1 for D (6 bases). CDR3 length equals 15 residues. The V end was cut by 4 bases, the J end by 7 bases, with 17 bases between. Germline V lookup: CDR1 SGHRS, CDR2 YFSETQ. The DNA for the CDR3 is TGCGCCAGCAGCCCCTCCGGAGGGGGGGGTGAAAAACTGTTTTTT. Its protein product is CASSPSGGGGEKLFF. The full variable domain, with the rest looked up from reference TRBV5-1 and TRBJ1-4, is KAGVTQTPRYLIKTRGQQVTLSCSPISGHRSVSWYQQTPGQGLQFLFEYFSETQRNKGNFPGRFSGRQFSNSRSEMNVSTLELGDSALYLCASSPSGGGGEKLFFGSGTQLSVL.

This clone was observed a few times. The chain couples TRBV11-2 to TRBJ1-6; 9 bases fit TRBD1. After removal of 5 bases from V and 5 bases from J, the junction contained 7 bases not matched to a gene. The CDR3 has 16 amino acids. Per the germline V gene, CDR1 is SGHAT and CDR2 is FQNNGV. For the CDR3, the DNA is TGTGCCAGCAGCGCCCGGACAGGGGTGAATAATTCACCCCTCCACTTT. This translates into CASSARTGVNNSPLHF.

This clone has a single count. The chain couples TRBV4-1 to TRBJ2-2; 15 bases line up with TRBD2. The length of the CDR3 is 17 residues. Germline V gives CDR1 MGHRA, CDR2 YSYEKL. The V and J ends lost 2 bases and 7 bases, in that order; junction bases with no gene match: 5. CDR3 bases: TGCGCCAGCAGCCAACGTGGACTAGCGGGGGGGGGCGGGGAGCTGTTTTTT. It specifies CASSQRGLAGGGGELFF.

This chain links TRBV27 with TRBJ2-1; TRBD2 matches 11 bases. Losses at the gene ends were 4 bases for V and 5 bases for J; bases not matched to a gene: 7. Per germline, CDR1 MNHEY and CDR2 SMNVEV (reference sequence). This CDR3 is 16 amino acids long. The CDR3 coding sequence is TGTGCCAGCAGTTCCCTACTAGCGGGGGCGGACAATGAGCAGTTCTTC. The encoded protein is CASSSLLAGADNEQFF.

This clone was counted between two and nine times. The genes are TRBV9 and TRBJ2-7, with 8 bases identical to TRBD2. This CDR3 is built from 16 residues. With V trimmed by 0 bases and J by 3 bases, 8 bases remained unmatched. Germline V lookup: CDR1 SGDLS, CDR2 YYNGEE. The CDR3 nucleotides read TGTGCCAGCAGCGTAGGTGGTAGCGGGGACCTCTACGAGCAGTACTTC. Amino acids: CASSVGGSGDLYEQYF.

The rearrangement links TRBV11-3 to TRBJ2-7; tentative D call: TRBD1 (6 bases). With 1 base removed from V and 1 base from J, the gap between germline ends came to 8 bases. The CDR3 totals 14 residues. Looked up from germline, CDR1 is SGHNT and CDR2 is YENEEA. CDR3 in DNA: TGTGCCAGCAGCTTAGCAGGACAGTCCTACGAGCAGTACTTC. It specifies CASSLAGQSYEQYF.

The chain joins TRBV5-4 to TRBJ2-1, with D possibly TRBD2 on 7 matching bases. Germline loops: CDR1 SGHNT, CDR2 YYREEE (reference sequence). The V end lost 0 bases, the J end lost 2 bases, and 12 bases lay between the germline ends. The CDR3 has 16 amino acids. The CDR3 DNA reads TGTGCCAGCAGCTTGGGAGGGGGGGCCCCCTACAATGAGCAGTTCTTC. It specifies CASSLGGGAPYNEQFF.

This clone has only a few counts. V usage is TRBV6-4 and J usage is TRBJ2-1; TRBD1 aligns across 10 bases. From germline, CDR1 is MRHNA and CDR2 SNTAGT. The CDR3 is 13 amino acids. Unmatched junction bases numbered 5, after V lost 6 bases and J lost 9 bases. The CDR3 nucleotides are TGTGCCAGCAGCGCCGGGACAGGGGCTGAGCAGTTCTTC. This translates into CASSAGTGAEQFF.

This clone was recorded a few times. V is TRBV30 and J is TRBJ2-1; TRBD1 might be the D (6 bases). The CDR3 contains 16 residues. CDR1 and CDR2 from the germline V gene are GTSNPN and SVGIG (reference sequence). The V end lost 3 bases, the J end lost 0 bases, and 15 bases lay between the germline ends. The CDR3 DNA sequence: TGTGCCTGGAGGCTCTGGAAAGGGGGCTCCTACAATGAGCAGTTCTTC. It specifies CAWRLWKGGSYNEQFF. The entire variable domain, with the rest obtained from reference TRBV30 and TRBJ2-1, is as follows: SQTIHQWPATLVQPVGSPLSLECTVEGTSNPNLYWYRQAAGRGLQLLFYSVGIGQISSEVPQNLSASRPQDRQFILSSKKLLLSDSGFYLCAWRLWKGGSYNEQFFGPGTRLTVL.

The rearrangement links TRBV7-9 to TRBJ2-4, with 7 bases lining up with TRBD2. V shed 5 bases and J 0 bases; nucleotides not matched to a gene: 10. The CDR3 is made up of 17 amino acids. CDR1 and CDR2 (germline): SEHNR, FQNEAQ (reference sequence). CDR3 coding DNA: TGTGCCAGCAGCCCGATGGGGACTACCTTAGCCAAAAACATTCAGTACTTC. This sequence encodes CASSPMGTTLAKNIQYF.

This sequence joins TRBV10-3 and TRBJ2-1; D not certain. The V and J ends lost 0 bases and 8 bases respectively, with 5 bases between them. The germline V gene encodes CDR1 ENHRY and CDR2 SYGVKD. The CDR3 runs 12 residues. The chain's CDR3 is CAISESVDEQFF. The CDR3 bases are TGTGCCATCAGTGAGTCCGTCGATGAGCAGTTCTTC.

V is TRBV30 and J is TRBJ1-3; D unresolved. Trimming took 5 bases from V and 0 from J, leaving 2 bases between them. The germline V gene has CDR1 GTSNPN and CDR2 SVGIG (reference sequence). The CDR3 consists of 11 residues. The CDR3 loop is CAWRSGNTIYF. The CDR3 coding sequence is TGTGCCTGGCGCTCTGGAAACACCATATATTTT.

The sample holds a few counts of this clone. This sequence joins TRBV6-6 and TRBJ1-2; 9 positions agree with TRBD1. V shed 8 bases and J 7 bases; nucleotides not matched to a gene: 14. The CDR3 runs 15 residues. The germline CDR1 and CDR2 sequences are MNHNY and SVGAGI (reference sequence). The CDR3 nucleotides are TGTGCCAGCCTTCATTCCGGGACAGGGTTTTCTGGCTACACCTTC. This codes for CASLHSGTGFSGYTF.

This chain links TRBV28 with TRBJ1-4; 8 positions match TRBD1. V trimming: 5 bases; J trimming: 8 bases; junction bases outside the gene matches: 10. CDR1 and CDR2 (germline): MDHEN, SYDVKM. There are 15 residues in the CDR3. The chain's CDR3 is CASSTHQGANEKLFF. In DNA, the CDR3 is TGTGCCAGCAGTACCCACCAGGGGGCCAACGAAAAACTGTTTTTT.

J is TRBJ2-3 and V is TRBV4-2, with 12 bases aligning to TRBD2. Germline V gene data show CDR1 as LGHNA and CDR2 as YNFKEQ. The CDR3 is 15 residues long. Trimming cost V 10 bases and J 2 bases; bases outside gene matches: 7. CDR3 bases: TGTGCCACCAGTCTAGCGGGGGGGACCACAGATACGCAGTATTTT. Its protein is CATSLAGGTTDTQYF.

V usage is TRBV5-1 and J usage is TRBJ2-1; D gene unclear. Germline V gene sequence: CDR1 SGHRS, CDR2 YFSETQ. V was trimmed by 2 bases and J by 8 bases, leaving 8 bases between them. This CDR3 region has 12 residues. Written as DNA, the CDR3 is TGCGCCAGCAGCTTAAAAACACATGAGCAGTTCTTC. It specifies CASSLKTHEQFF.

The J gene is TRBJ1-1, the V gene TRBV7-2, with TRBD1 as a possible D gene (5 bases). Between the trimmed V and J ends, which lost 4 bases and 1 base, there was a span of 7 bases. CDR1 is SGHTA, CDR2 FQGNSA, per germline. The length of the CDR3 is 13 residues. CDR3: CASSSQGNTEAFF. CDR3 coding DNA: TGTGCCAGCAGCTCCCAGGGGAACACTGAAGCTTTCTTT.

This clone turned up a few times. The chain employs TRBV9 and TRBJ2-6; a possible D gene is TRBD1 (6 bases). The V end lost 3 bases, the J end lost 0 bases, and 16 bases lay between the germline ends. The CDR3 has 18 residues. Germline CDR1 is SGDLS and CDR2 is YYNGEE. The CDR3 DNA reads TGTGCCAGCAGCGCGACGGACAGTACCCCCTCTGGGGCCAACGTCCTGACTTTC. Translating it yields CASSATDSTPSGANVLTF.

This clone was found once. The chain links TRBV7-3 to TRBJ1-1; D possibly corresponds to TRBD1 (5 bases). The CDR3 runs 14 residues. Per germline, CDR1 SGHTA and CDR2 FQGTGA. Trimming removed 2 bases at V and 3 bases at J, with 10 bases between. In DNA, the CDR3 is TGTGCCAGCAGCTTATACGGGGGGTACACTGAAGCTTTCTTT. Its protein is CASSLYGGYTEAFF.

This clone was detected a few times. CDR3 loop: CASSQETDRFYEQYF. CDR3 coding DNA: TGCGCCAGCAGCCAAGAAACGGACAGGTTCTACGAGCAGTACTTC. The chain links TRBV4-1 to TRBJ2-7, with TRBD1 matching 7 bases. The V gene's germline CDR1 is MGHRA and CDR2 YSYEKL. The CDR3 runs to 15 residues. The ends lost 0 bases at V and 3 bases at J; junction bases unmatched: 5.

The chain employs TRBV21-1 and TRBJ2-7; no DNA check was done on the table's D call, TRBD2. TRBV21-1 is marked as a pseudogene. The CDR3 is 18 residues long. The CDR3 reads CASSKDPAGDHFHYEQYF. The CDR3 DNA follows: TGTGCCAGCAGCAAAGATCCAGCGGGGGACCATTTTCACTACGAGCAGTACTTC.

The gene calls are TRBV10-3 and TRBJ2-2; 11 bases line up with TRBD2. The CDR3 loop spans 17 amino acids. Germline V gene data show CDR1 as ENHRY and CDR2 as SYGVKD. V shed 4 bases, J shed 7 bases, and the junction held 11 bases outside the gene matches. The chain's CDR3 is CAISAFTSGGMSGELFF. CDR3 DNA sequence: TGTGCCATCAGTGCCTTTACTAGCGGGGGCATGAGCGGGGAGCTGTTTTTT.